A selection of T cell receptor beta chains follows, all from one sample in a study of blood T cell repertoires in COVID-19. Sequenced by immunoSEQ multiplex PCR; TCRdb stores in-frame clones only, minus some. The top ten hold around 2.8% of the sample, which has about 27,000 clones, approximately 90% seen once. Sequencing used peripheral blood. Receptors were obtained from a human donor in a cohort sampled during active COVID-19. Both conserved end residues are part of each CDR3. The D gene is left open where the match is weak. For some rows the clone size is stated as once, few or many, or as a class when expanded; others skip it.

j_call clone_size v_call d_call cdr3_nt cdr3_aa
TRBJ1-4 - TRBV5-1 - TGCGCCAGCAGCTTGGGGGCTCTGAATGAAAAACTGTTTTTT CASSLGALNEKLFF
TRBJ2-1 once TRBV15 TRBD2 TGTGCCACCAGCAGAGACCCGGTGCTAGCGGATTACAATGAGCAGTTCTTC CATSRDPVLADYNEQFF
TRBJ1-1 - TRBV6-6 - TGTGCCAGCAGTTTCTATCCCGGACAGGAAGCTTTCTTT CASSFYPGQEAFF
TRBJ2-7 - TRBV18 - TGTGCCAGCTCACCAAACACCATTCTCCCTTTGGAGCAGTACTTC CASSPNTILPLEQYF
TRBJ1-6 - TRBV28 - TGTGCCAGCAGTAACAGGGCCTATAATTCACCCCTCCACTTT CASSNRAYNSPLHF
TRBJ2-1 - TRBV19 TRBD2 TGTGCCAGTAGTATAGATCTAGCGGGAAAGTACAATGAGCAGTTCTTC CASSIDLAGKYNEQFF
TRBJ1-2 - TRBV29-1 - TGCAGCGCGACATTACAGGGCCCTAACTATGGCTACACCTTC CSATLQGPNYGYTF
TRBJ2-5 - TRBV2 - TGTGCCAGCAGGCGGTTGGCGATCGAGACCCAGTACTTC CASRRLAIETQYF
TRBJ2-3 - TRBV11-2 TRBD2 TGTGCCAGCAGCTCTCCAGCGGGGGGATCCACAGATACGCAGTATTTT CASSSPAGGSTDTQYF
TRBJ2-1 - TRBV5-4 - TGTGCCAGCAGCTCCGATAGGGCGGGACTCTACAATGAGCAGTTCTTC CASSSDRAGLYNEQFF
TRBJ2-7 - TRBV5-1 TRBD1 TGCGCCAGCAAGGGACAGCCCTACGAGCAGTACTTC CASKGQPYEQYF
TRBJ2-2 few TRBV19 TRBD1 TGTGCCAGTAGCCACAGGGGAGAGGGAACCGGGGAGCTGTTTTTT CASSHRGEGTGELFF
TRBJ2-5 - TRBV25-1 TRBD1 TGTGCCAGCAGTGAACAGGGGACAGGGGGGGGTGAAGAGACCCAGTACTTC CASSEQGTGGGEETQYF
TRBJ2-5 once TRBV7-9 - TGTGCCAGCGAGAGTAGCGGAGTCCAAGAGACCCAGTACTTC CASESSGVQETQYF
TRBJ1-1 few TRBV19 TRBD1 TGTGCCAGTACCGCTCTGAAGGGGGCTTACACTGAAGCTTTCTTT CASTALKGAYTEAFF
TRBJ2-2 - TRBV19 TRBD1 TGTGCCAGTAGCCGGGACAGAGCGAACACCGGGGAGCTGTTTTTT CASSRDRANTGELFF
TRBJ1-4 - TRBV5-8 TRBD1 TGTGCCAGCAGCTTTTGGGGACAGGGTGGTGAAAAACTGTTTTTT CASSFWGQGGEKLFF
TRBJ2-3 - TRBV29-1 - TGCAGCGTTGGAAACAGGGACACAGATACGCAGTATTTT CSVGNRDTDTQYF
TRBJ1-1 once TRBV7-2 - TGTGCCAGCAGCTTACACCCGGGACGGGACACGGAAGCTTTCTTT CASSLHPGRDTEAFF
TRBJ1-2 once TRBV6-6 - TGTGCCAGCAGTTACTCGATGGCCGACTCTGGCTATGGCTACACCTTC CASSYSMADSGYGYTF
TRBJ2-3 - TRBV7-6 - TGTGCCAGCAGCCTCGGACAACCCCCCGGTACGCAGTATTTT CASSLGQPPGTQYF
TRBJ2-2 - TRBV24-1 - TGTGCCACCATGGAGGGGACGGGGAGCACCGGGGAGCTGTTTTTT CATMEGTGSTGELFF